A single sample is the source of the 17 T cell receptor beta chains below, sequenced in a study of T cells expressing NK-cell markers. After re-calling the 5' RACE reads, TCRdb lists one entry per CDR3 protein, DNA absent. The sample has 250,000 to 300,000 distinct CDR3 sequences. The source material was blood T cells: a sorted CD56 or NKG2C T cell subset, CD4+ or CD8+ T cells, or bulk PBMC T cells (not recorded which). The receptors here all came from a man between 18 and 35 years old in good health.

The chain carries TRBV20-1 and TRBJ2-1; TCRdb reports TRBD1, a call that lacks DNA to check it against. The V gene's germline CDR1 is DFQATT and CDR2 SNEGSKA (reference sequence). CDR3 length: 14 residues. CDR3 residues: CSALDGRAYNEQFF.

This chain uses TRBV30 with TRBJ2-1; TCRdb proposes TRBD2, but this gene call is untestable without DNA. CDR3 length: 13 amino acids. Germline CDR1 GTSNPN, CDR2 SVGIG (reference sequence). CDR3 residues: CAWIGGRYNEQFF.

The gene calls are TRBV24-1 and TRBJ1-5. The CDR3 is 12 amino acids. Germline V gene data show CDR1 as KGHDR and CDR2 as SFDVKD. CDR3 sequence: CATSQEDQPQHF.

The chain links TRBV6-2 or TRBV6-3 to TRBJ2-7; TCRdb names TRBD2, which stays unverified in the absence of DNA. This CDR3 spans 17 amino acids. Germline lookup yields CDR1 MNHEY and CDR2 SVGEGT. CDR3: CASSPSLGGPNSYEQYF.

V and J are TRBV18 and TRBJ2-5; TCRdb indicates TRBD1, and absent DNA this call remains unverified. The germline V gene has CDR1 KGHSH and CDR2 LQKENI. The CDR3 totals 16 residues. CDR3 sequence reads: CASSPFRAGTQETQYF.

CDR3 protein: CASSLAVVITGELFF. The V call is TRBV7-8, the J call TRBJ2-2. This CDR3 has 15 amino acids. Per germline, CDR1 SGHVS and CDR2 FQNEAQ. Full variable domain (missing parts from reference TRBV7-8 and TRBJ2-2): GAGVSQSPRYKVAKRGQDVALRCDPISGHVSLFWYQQALGQGPEFLTYFQNEAQLDKSGLPSDRFFAERPEGSVSTLKIQRTQQEDSAVYLCASSLAVVITGELFFGEGSRLTVL.

The chain combines TRBV30 with TRBJ2-5; the TRBD2 assignment by TCRdb is unverifiable without DNA. The CDR3 spans 15 residues. Germline values: CDR1 GTSNPN, CDR2 SVGIG (reference sequence). The CDR3 sequence: CAWSVSPSGRETQYF.

The V and J genes are TRBV11-1 and TRBJ2-2; without DNA, the TCRdb call of TRBD1 cannot be checked. Germline-derived CDR1 and CDR2 are SGHAT and FQDESV (reference sequence). CDR3 length equals 19 residues. The CDR3 region is CASSSDGIEGARSDRELFF.

This chain joins TRBV7-2 and TRBJ1-1; the TRBD1 assignment by TCRdb is unverifiable without DNA. Germline values: CDR1 SGHTA, CDR2 FQGNSA. The CDR3 sequence is 13 residues long. Here the CDR3 reads CASSLGTVAEAFF.

CDR3 residues: CAIRTGESTEAFF. The rearrangement uses TRBV10-3 and TRBJ1-1; the D call from TCRdb, TRBD1, cannot be confirmed without DNA. The CDR3 length is 13 residues. The germline gives CDR1 ENHRY, CDR2 SYGVKD.

The gene calls are TRBV5-6 and TRBJ2-7; lacking DNA, the TRBD1 call made by TCRdb goes unchecked. This CDR3 has 14 amino acids. From germline, CDR1 is SGHDT and CDR2 YYEEEE. The CDR3 sequence: CASSLWDRPYEQYF. Complete variable domain (other parts from reference TRBV5-6 and TRBJ2-7): DAGVTQSPTHLIKTRGQQVTLRCSPKSGHDTVSWYQQALGQGPQFIFQYYEEEERQRGNFPDRFSGHQFPNYSSELNVNALLLGDSALYLCASSLWDRPYEQYFGPGTRLTVT.

The V and J genes are TRBV27 and TRBJ2-4; the D call of TRBD1 rests on TCRdb alone, since no DNA is present to check it. CDR1 is MNHEY, CDR2 SMNVEV, per germline (reference sequence). The CDR3 is 15 residues long. CDR3 protein: CASSSDRVAKNIQYF.

The chain carries TRBV15 and TRBJ1-3. The germline V gene has CDR1 LNHNV and CDR2 YYDKDF (reference sequence). The CDR3 spans 14 residues. The chain's CDR3 is CATSVRSSGNTIYF.

This rearrangement joins TRBV7-6 to TRBJ1-6. This CDR3 is 12 amino acids long. CDR1 is SGHVS and CDR2 is FNYEAQ in the germline V gene. Here the CDR3 reads CASSLFLVPLHF.

The genes are TRBV19 and TRBJ2-3; as DNA is missing, the TRBD2 call by TCRdb cannot be tested. The length of the CDR3 is 19 residues. Germline CDR1 reads LNHDA; CDR2 reads SQIVND (reference sequence). Here the CDR3 reads CASSIRLAGVPTTTDTQYF.

The chain has TRBV12-3 or TRBV12-4 and TRBJ2-5; TCRdb designates TRBD1, a call that cannot be tested without DNA. This CDR3 has 14 residues. The CDR3 sequence is CASSPRGALGTQYF.

V usage is TRBV20-1 and J usage is TRBJ1-6; TCRdb names TRBD1, which stays unverified in the absence of DNA. The germline V gene has CDR1 DFQATT and CDR2 SNEGSKA (reference sequence). The CDR3 has 14 amino acids. The chain's CDR3 is CSARGNRHNSPLHF.